These 16 T cell receptor beta chains were sequenced from one sample in a study of identifying expanded T cells in peripheral blood. Clones were sequenced by immunoSEQ multiplex PCR, and TCRdb holds only the in-frame ones, with some missing. The data show some 120,000 clones, over 65% seen once. The sequenced sample was blood. The receptors stem from a person aged 18 to 75 in good health.

V is TRBV21-1 and J is TRBJ2-1; the D call TRBD1 from the table was never checked on the DNA. TRBV21-1 is a documented pseudogene. The CDR3 length is 18 residues. The CDR3 sequence is CASSKGRVPGQGRNEQFF. For the CDR3, the DNA is TGTGCCAGCAGCAAAGGACGGGTTCCGGGACAGGGGAGAAATGAGCAGTTCTTC.

The genes are TRBV6-5 and TRBJ2-1; D is possibly TRBD1 (6 bases). The CDR3 runs to 15 residues. Germline V gene lookup returns CDR1 MNHEY and CDR2 SVGAGI. V was shortened by 4 bases and J by 7 bases, with 17 bases between the two germline ends. CDR3: CASSFETGRVNEQFF. The CDR3 region has the DNA TGTGCCAGCAGTTTTGAAACAGGGAGAGTGAATGAGCAGTTCTTC.

This clone showed up just once. The chain recombines TRBV5-4 with TRBJ2-1; 8 bases fit TRBD2. The CDR3 totals 15 residues. Germline CDR1 and CDR2: SGHNT and YYREEE (reference sequence). V lost 7 bases, J lost 4 bases, and 10 bases stayed unmatched. Written as DNA, the CDR3 is TGTGCCAGCCGAACTAGCGGAGATAAATACAATGAGCAGTTCTTC. This translates into CASRTSGDKYNEQFF.

This clone has a handful of counts. This chain joins TRBV7-2 and TRBJ1-4, with TRBD1 matching over 7 bases. The V and J ends lost 5 bases and 7 bases, in that order; junction bases with no gene match: 10. This CDR3 contains 15 residues. The germline V gene encodes CDR1 SGHTA and CDR2 FQGNSA. The CDR3 DNA reads as TGTGCCAGCAGCCCATATACAGGGGTTGGTGAAAAACTGTTTTTT. As protein: CASSPYTGVGEKLFF.

This clone occurred once. The chain has TRBV9 and TRBJ1-2; 9 positions agree with TRBD1. With V trimmed by 4 bases and J by 3 bases, 7 bases remained unmatched. The CDR3 has 15 amino acids. The germline gives CDR1 SGDLS, CDR2 YYNGEE. In DNA form, the CDR3 reads TGTGCCAGCAGCCCCGGACAGGGGTCATACTATGGCTACACCTTC. Its protein is CASSPGQGSYYGYTF.

This clone came up a few times. This rearrangement joins TRBV19 to TRBJ1-4; D call uncertain. Per the germline V gene, CDR1 is LNHDA and CDR2 is SQIVND (reference sequence). The ends were cut back, 5 bases at V and 7 bases at J, with 8 bases in the middle. This CDR3 region has 12 residues. The CDR3 bases are TGTGCCAGTAGTTATGTGGGTGAAAAACTGTTTTTT. Protein sequence: CASSYVGEKLFF.

The table lists this clone with a count of one. The chain combines TRBV10-1 with TRBJ2-3; D uncertain. CDR1 is WNHNN, CDR2 SYGVQD, per germline (reference sequence). The CDR3 loop spans 14 amino acids. Trimming took 3 bases from V and 6 from J, leaving 13 bases between them. CDR3 nucleotide sequence: TGCGCCAGCAGTGACAGTGGGCGCGGCGATACGCAGTATTTT. Translating it yields CASSDSGRGDTQYF.

The chain uses TRBV6-5 and TRBJ1-6; 9 positions agree with TRBD1. CDR3 length equals 16 residues. CDR1 and CDR2 from the germline V gene are MNHEY and SVGAGI. V gave up 2 bases and J gave up 3 bases; unmatched junction bases: 2. In DNA, the CDR3 is TGTGCCAGCAGTTACATGGGACAGGGCTATAATTCACCCCTCCACTTT. It yields the protein CASSYMGQGYNSPLHF.

V and J are TRBV6-1 and TRBJ1-1; D uncertain. Trimming stripped 7 bases from V and 11 bases from J, with 20 bases between. CDR3 size: 13 residues. CDR1 is MNHNS and CDR2 is SASEGT in the germline V gene. The CDR3 nucleotides are TGTGCCAGCAATAGAGATGAGCCGCGCGACGCTTTCTTT. Translated, it gives CASNRDEPRDAFF.

This chain uses TRBV6-6 with TRBJ1-5, with D possibly being TRBD1 (6 bases). V lost 6 bases and J 7 bases, leaving 19 bases between the germline ends. The length of the CDR3 is 15 residues. CDR1 and CDR2 (germline): MNHNY, SVGAGI (reference sequence). CDR3 coding DNA: TGTGCCAGCAGGTCTTCAGAGGGGGGCGGGCAGCCCCAGCATTTT. As protein: CASRSSEGGGQPQHF.

This sequence joins TRBV4-1 and TRBJ1-1; D is possibly TRBD1 (5 bases). Germline V gene data show CDR1 as MGHRA and CDR2 as YSYEKL. The CDR3 runs to 14 residues. The ends were cut back, 3 bases at V and 3 bases at J, with 11 bases in the middle. For the CDR3, the DNA is TGCGCCAGCAGCCAGGAGCCGACAGACACTGAAGCTTTCTTT. As protein: CASSQEPTDTEAFF.

The V call is TRBV7-2, the J call TRBJ1-6, with unresolved D. V was shortened by 2 bases and J by 8 bases, with 7 bases between the two germline ends. The CDR3 spans 13 residues. Germline V gene lookup returns CDR1 SGHTA and CDR2 FQGNSA. CDR3 bases: TGTGCCAGCAGCTTAATCCCTGATTCACCCCTCCACTTT. Translating it yields CASSLIPDSPLHF.

The V call is TRBV4-1, the J call TRBJ2-2, with 8 nucleotides matching TRBD2. V was clipped by 5 bases and J by 2 bases; unmatched bases: 16. This CDR3 has 19 residues. Germline CDR1 MGHRA, CDR2 YSYEKL. The CDR3 DNA sequence: TGCGCCAGCAGCGCTGACAGGCCCGGGACTAGGGTTAACACCGGGGAGCTGTTTTTT. It encodes CASSADRPGTRVNTGELFF.

The chain employs TRBV9 and TRBJ2-7, with 8 bases fitting TRBD1. V shed 0 bases, J shed 6 bases, and the junction held 8 bases outside the gene matches. This CDR3 is built from 15 residues. In germline, CDR1 is SGDLS, CDR2 YYNGEE. In DNA, the CDR3 is TGTGCCAGCAGCGTAGATGGGACAGGTCTTGGCGAGCAGTACTTC. Amino acids: CASSVDGTGLGEQYF.

The CDR3: CASSYSGVGSGGGYTF. As DNA, the CDR3 is TGTGCCAGCAGTTACTCAGGGGTCGGCAGCGGCGGGGGCTACACCTTC. The V gene is TRBV6-6, the J gene TRBJ1-2; the D gene is possibly TRBD1 (5 bases). The CDR3 is 16 residues long. The ends were cut back, 0 bases at V and 8 bases at J, with 19 bases in the middle. Germline V CDR1 and CDR2: MNHNY, SVGAGI (reference sequence).

On this clone itself: One end of the junction does not line up with germline, which may come from a read error. At the DNA level, this CDR3 is encoded by other sequences in the same sample as well. The chain employs TRBV29-1 and TRBJ1-2; D may be TRBD1 (6 bases). CDR3 size: 14 residues. In germline, CDR1 is SQVTM, CDR2 ANQGSEA. CDR3 in amino acids: CSVEAQGEDYGYTF. In DNA form, the CDR3 reads TGCAGCGTTGAAGCACAGGGCGAGGACTATGGCTACACCTTT.